In its sample, the clone carrying this TCR beta chain was seen a few times. Individual cDNA molecules were tagged with unique molecular identifiers, the study reported. TCRdb re-analysed the 5' RACE reads in MiXCR, keeping a single row per CDR3 protein. The table records about 69,000 distinct CDR3 sequences, roughly a tenth of them present only once. With 5 bases removed from V and 6 bases from J, the gap between germline ends came to 18 bases. The CDR3 has 15 amino acids. In germline, CDR1 is SGHTA, CDR2 FQGNSA. The record originates from a study of early T cells in non-severe SARS-CoV-2 infection. The chain employs TRBV7-2 and TRBJ2-3; tentative D call: TRBD1 (8 bases). What was sequenced was whole blood. This TCR came from an adult who was a healthcare worker with PCR-confirmed SARS-CoV-2 infection or an uninfected control (not recorded which). The CDR3 sequence is CASSPRGRGSDTQYF. In nucleotides, the CDR3 is TGTGCCAGCAGCCCCAGGGGGCGGGGGTCCGATACGCAGTATTTT.